This entry concerns a single T cell receptor beta chain. In the authors' methods: Estimation of nucleated cell counts relied on the amplification of reference gene primers. Here immunoSEQ multiplex PCR was the method, and the copy in TCRdb shows in-frame clones only, minus some. The DNA gave D and trimming, while V, J and clone size come from that table. The table records roughly 60,000 clones, over 80% of them present only once. This sample is drawn from a study of blood T cell repertoires in COVID-19. About the research overall: COVID-19 samples, acute and convalescent, were from the United States, Italy and Spain.

V lost 3 bases and J lost 1, with 9 bases in between. The CDR3 runs 14 residues. Germline values: CDR1 MNHEY, CDR2 SMNVEV (reference sequence). This chain connects TRBV27 to TRBJ1-1; D gene unclear. Sequenced sample: peripheral blood. The sequence came from a woman aged 80 or over with acute or convalescent COVID-19. The DNA of the CDR3 is TGTGCCAGCAGTTTGCGTCAATCGAACACTGAAGCTTTCTTT. The encoded protein is CASSLRQSNTEAFF.